The 3 T cell receptor beta chains in this list originate from one sample, sequenced in a study of shared clonotypes between healthy human individuals. The table came from immunoSEQ multiplex PCR; TCRdb's copy has only in-frame clones and leaves some out. The table records about 2.2 million clones, 93% of them present only once. Cells designated naive CD8 were CD45RO-negative and were positively selected for CCR7, with terminally differentiated effector memory CD45RA+ cells excluded. Sequenced: naive CD8+ T cells from PBMCs. The receptors here all came from a man aged 18 to 29 in good health. Some clones in this sample may be carry-over from other donors' samples.

The chain employs TRBV28 and TRBJ2-1; the D call may be TRBD1 or TRBD2 (5 bases each). The ends were cut back, 4 bases at V and 5 bases at J, with 12 bases in the middle. This CDR3 comprises 14 residues. From germline, CDR1 is MDHEN and CDR2 SYDVKM. The CDR3 DNA follows: TGTGCCAGCAGTTCGACCGGGACCAACAATGAGCAGTTCTTC. Translated: CASSSTGTNNEQFF.

This clone was counted once. The chain recombines TRBV5-1 with TRBJ2-5; tentatively, D is TRBD1 or TRBD2 (5 bases each). The CDR3 totals 15 residues. CDR1 SGHRS and CDR2 YFSETQ come from the germline V gene. V was pared by 4 bases and J by 5 bases, with 18 bases between. The CDR3 loop is CASSPGTTSWETQYF. In DNA, the CDR3 is TGCGCCAGCAGCCCAGGGACCACCTCCTGGGAGACCCAGTACTTC.

This clone has more than one count but fewer than ten. This chain uses TRBV28 with TRBJ2-2; D gene uncertain. V lost 8 bases to trimming and J lost 6 bases, with 7 bases between them. The length of the CDR3 is 11 residues. Germline values: CDR1 MDHEN, CDR2 SYDVKM. CDR3 nucleotides: TGTGCCAGCTCTCGGTCCGGGGAGCTGTTTTTT. As protein: CASSRSGELFF. Full variable domain (missing parts from reference TRBV28 and TRBJ2-2): DVKVTQSSRYLVKRTGEKVFLECVQDMDHENMFWYRQDPGLGLRLIYFSYDVKMKEKGDIPEGYSVSREKKERFSLILESASTNQTSMYLCASSRSGELFFGEGSRLTVL.